This T cell receptor beta chain was documented in a study of T-cell reconstitution after alpha-beta-depleted transplantation in children. This CDR3 region has 13 residues. Germline CDR1 reads MNHNY; CDR2 reads SVGAGI (reference sequence). V gave up 5 bases and J gave up 6 bases; unmatched junction bases: 6. Construction of the TCRbeta library involved unique molecular identifiers. TCRdb re-called the PCR reads with MiXCR, one entry per CDR3 protein. The sample has some 530,000 distinct CDR3 sequences; 12% are singletons. The TCR comes from a human donor who donated a stem cell graft to a child with combined immunodeficiency. The sample here was PBMCs from the stem cell graft donor, taken from the stem cell graft. The V gene is TRBV6-6, the J gene TRBJ1-2; 7 nucleotides agree with TRBD1. The CDR3 coding sequence is TGTGCCAGCAGTCTGACAGGGATCGATGGCTACACCTTC. Its translation: CASSLTGIDGYTF.